This TCR beta chain came from a study of cytomegalovirus exposure and HLA in healthy donors. As for the study in general: It was reported in a later analysis that the 120 validation repertoires used the same platform as the approximately 670 first-cohort repertoires. Study findings and constraints: The tendency of first-cohort TCR clusters to co-occur in the roughly 130 validation repertoires was the finding of a later analysis.

Only in-frame clones appear in the TCRdb table, and some are missing; sequencing was by immunoSEQ multiplex PCR. The table lists around 160,000 clones, roughly 83% of them singletons, with roughly 10% in the top ten. V gave up 4 bases and J gave up 0 bases, with 13 bases separating them. This CDR3 has 16 residues. Germline CDR1 is PRHDT and CDR2 is FYEKMQ (reference sequence). Comment on this clone: Antigen specificity is unknown.

The V and J genes are TRBV13 and TRBJ2-4; a possible D gene is TRBD1 (6 bases). This TCR derives from a young man in good health and CMV-seropositive. The source material was PBMCs. CDR3 sequence (DNA): TGTGCCAGCAGCTCAGGGGACACGGTAGCCAAAAACATTCAGTACTTC. Translated: CASSSGDTVAKNIQYF.